A selection of T cell receptor beta chains follows, all from one sample in a study of shared clonotypes between healthy human individuals. Repertoires were generated with immunoSEQ multiplex PCR, while TCRdb's copy carries only in-frame clones and drops some. The repertoire holds about 2.3 million clones, with around 92% as singletons. Specimen: naive CD4+ T cells from PBMCs. The receptors shown here come from a man between 18 and 35 years old in good health. Some clones in this sample may be carry-over from other donors' samples. CDR3s include the opening cysteine and the closing phenylalanine or tryptophan. A D gene is named only where the DNA matches it firmly. Rows may omit the clone size; those that give it use once, few, many or a size class.

d_call	v_call	clone_size	j_call	cdr3_aa	cdr3_nt
.	TRBV11-2	.	TRBJ2-3	CASSARGADTQYF	TGTGCCAGCAGCGCACGGGGGGCCGATACGCAGTATTTT
.	TRBV5-1	.	TRBJ2-1	CASSFSRSYNEQFF	TGCGCCAGCAGCTTCTCGCGCTCCTACAATGAGCAGTTCTTC
.	TRBV5-1	.	TRBJ2-3	CASSLMYGSTDTQYF	TGCGCCAGCAGCTTAATGTACGGGAGCACAGATACGCAGTATTTT
.	TRBV5-1	.	TRBJ1-4	CASSPTGGLREKLFF	TGCGCCAGCAGCCCTACAGGCGGCTTAAGGGAAAAACTGTTTTTT
.	TRBV4-2	.	TRBJ1-2	CASSQAPAGGPYGYTF	TGTGCCAGCAGCCAAGCCCCCGCGGGGGGTCCCTATGGCTACACCTTC
TRBD2	TRBV5-1	.	TRBJ2-5	CASTQRGGRETQYF	TGCGCCAGCACCCAGCGGGGGGGGAGAGAGACCCAGTACTTC
.	TRBV5-1	.	TRBJ1-1	CASSVRTLNTEAFF	TGCGCCAGCAGCGTGAGGACGTTGAACACTGAAGCTTTCTTT
.	TRBV6-1	.	TRBJ1-4	CASIGPNEKLFF	TGTGCCAGCATTGGACCGAATGAAAAACTGTTTTTT
.	TRBV13	once	TRBJ1-1	CASSRGDFPEAFF	TGTGCCAGCAGCAGGGGGGACTTCCCCGAAGCTTTCTTT
.	TRBV29-1	.	TRBJ2-1	CSVGYRIRDTLGGEEGNEQFF	TGCAGCGTTGGGTACCGTATCCGGGACACTTTAGGCGGCGAAGAGGGCAATGAGCAGTTCTTC
TRBD1	TRBV27	.	TRBJ2-7	CASSLKGAVVTQYF	TGTGCCAGCAGTTTAAAGGGGGCGGTGGTCACGCAGTACTTC